The clone carrying this T cell receptor (beta chain) was counted between two and nine times. The antigen is undetermined. PCR used 60 Vbeta primers and 13 Jbeta primers. The data were produced by immunoSEQ multiplex PCR, yet TCRdb's version contains in-frame clones alone and is incomplete. The repertoire holds under 200,000 clones, around 77% seen once, with about 2.4% in the top ten. The record originates from a study of cytomegalovirus exposure and HLA in healthy donors. Study-level background: Early release data held 75 million to 100 million unique TCRs from HLA-typed donors.

General study findings and limits: Researchers catalogued some 160 TCR beta chains as cytomegalovirus-associated. V- and J-gene trimming of TCR beta was linked (in a later analysis) to a missense DCLRE1C variant. Reports indicate that TCR beta sequences accurately predicted the HLA-A and HLA-B alleles of most subjects.

The sequencing sample was made of PBMCs. The clonotype comes from a man between 60 and 75 years old in good health and CMV-seronegative.

CDR3 residues: CASSRTVNEQFF. As DNA, the CDR3 is TGTGCCAGCAGTCGGACAGTCAATGAGCAGTTCTTC. V is TRBV2 and J is TRBJ2-1; TRBD1 might be the D (6 bases). Looked up from germline, CDR1 is SNHLY and CDR2 is FYNNEI. V shed 5 bases and J shed 6 bases, with 8 bases lying between them. This CDR3 spans 12 amino acids.